These 3 T cell receptor beta chains came from one sample sequenced in a study of blood T cell repertoires in COVID-19. This table comes from immunoSEQ multiplex PCR, and its TCRdb copy is limited to in-frame clones, with some not included. The sample has about 180,000 clones; more than 75% are singletons. Sequences were obtained from PBMCs or T cells enriched from blood (not recorded which). Receptors originate from a woman between 50 and 59 years old who had recovered from COVID-19.

The chain joins TRBV2 to TRBJ2-6, with TRBD2 identical over 13 bases. Unmatched junction bases numbered 14, after V lost 6 bases and J lost 0 bases. The CDR3 is 21 residues long. Germline V lookup: CDR1 SNHLY, CDR2 FYNNEI. CDR3 sequence (DNA): TGTGCCAGCAGGCACCAACCGGGACTAGCGGGAACTGGCTCTGGGGCCAACGTCCTGACTTTC. It is translated as CASRHQPGLAGTGSGANVLTF. Full variable domain (outside the CDR3, taken from reference TRBV2 and TRBJ2-6): EPEVTQTPSHQVTQMGQEVILRCVPISNHLYFYWYRQILGQKVEFLVSFYNNEISEKSEIFDDQFSVERPDGSNFTLKIRSTKLEDSAMYFCASRHQPGLAGTGSGANVLTFGAGSRLTVL.

The V call is TRBV4-2, the J call TRBJ2-2; D might be TRBD2 (6 bases). This CDR3 is built from 20 residues. The V end was cut by 3 bases, the J end by 0 bases, with 23 bases between. Germline V CDR1 and CDR2: LGHNA, YNFKEQ. CDR3 region: CASSQPDMGGGATNTGELFF. CDR3 nucleotide sequence: TGTGCCAGCAGCCAGCCTGATATGGGGGGAGGCGCTACGAACACCGGGGAGCTGTTTTTT.

The chain links TRBV21-1 to TRBJ2-3; TRBD1, the D gene given by the table, was not confirmed from the DNA. TRBV21-1 is labeled a pseudogene. There are 11 residues in the CDR3. CDR3 sequence: CASKDRDTQYF. The CDR3, as DNA: TGTGCCAGCAAGGACAGAGATACGCAGTATTTT.